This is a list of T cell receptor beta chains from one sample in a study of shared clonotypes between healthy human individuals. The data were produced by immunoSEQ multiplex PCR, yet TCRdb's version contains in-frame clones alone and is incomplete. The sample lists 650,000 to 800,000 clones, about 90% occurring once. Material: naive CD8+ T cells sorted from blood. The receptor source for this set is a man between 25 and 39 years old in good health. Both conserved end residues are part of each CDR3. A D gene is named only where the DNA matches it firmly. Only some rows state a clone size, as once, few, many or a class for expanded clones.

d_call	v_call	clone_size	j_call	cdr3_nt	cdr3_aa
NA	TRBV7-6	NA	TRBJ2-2	TGTGCCAGCAGCTTTAGGGACCCAAACACCGGGGAGCTGTTTTTT	CASSFRDPNTGELFF
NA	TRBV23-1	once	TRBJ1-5	TGCGCCAGCACCAGCCCCAATCAGCCCCAGCATTTT	CASTSPNQPQHF
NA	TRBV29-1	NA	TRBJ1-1	TGCAGCGTTGAAGATCTAAAGGTTGAAGCTTTCTTT	CSVEDLKVEAFF
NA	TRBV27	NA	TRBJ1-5	TGTGCCAGCAGAGGCACTCATAGCAATCAGCCCCAGCATTTT	CASRGTHSNQPQHF
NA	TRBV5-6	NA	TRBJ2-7	TGTGCCAGCAGCTTGACCGTGGGCTACGAGCAGTACTTC	CASSLTVGYEQYF
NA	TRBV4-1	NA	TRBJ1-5	TGCGCCAGCAGCCAAGTGGTCCGAGGCAATCAGCCCCAGCATTTT	CASSQVVRGNQPQHF
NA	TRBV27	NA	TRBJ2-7	TGTGCCAGCAGTTTCGGGTGGAGATACGAGCAGTACTTC	CASSFGWRYEQYF
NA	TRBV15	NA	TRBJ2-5	TGTGCCACCAGCAGAGAACCGGGAGAAGAGACCCAGTACTTC	CATSREPGEETQYF
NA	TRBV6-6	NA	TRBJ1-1	TGTGCCAGCAGTCAATCAACGGACACTGAAGCTTTCTTT	CASSQSTDTEAFF
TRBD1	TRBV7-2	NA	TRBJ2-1	TGTGCCAGCAGCTTACGGACAGGCCCGTCCTACAATGAGCAGTTCTTC	CASSLRTGPSYNEQFF
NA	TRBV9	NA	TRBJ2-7	TGTGCCAGCAGCGTAGAGGGAACAGGGTCCTACGAGCAGTACTTC	CASSVEGTGSYEQYF
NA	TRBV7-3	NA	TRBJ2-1	TGTGCCAGCAGCCTACTGGGTCAGAATGAGCAGTTCTTC	CASSLLGQNEQFF
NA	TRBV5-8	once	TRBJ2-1	TGTGCCAGCAGCCCCCCACCTATTACGGATGAGCAGTTCTTC	CASSPPPITDEQFF
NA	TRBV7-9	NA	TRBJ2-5	TGTGCCAGCATGGGCCGGGACCAAGAGACCCAGTACTTC	CASMGRDQETQYF
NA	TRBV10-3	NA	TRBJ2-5	TGTGCCATCAGTGAGTCACAGGGCATAGAAGAGACCCAGTACTTC	CAISESQGIEETQYF
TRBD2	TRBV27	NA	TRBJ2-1	TGTGCCAGCAGTTCATTCGGACTAGCTGGGGGTAGCTCCTACAATGAGCAGTTCTTC	CASSSFGLAGGSSYNEQFF
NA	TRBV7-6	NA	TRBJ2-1	TGTGCCAGCAGCCTTAATCCCGGGATTACCCCATACAATGAGCAGTTCTTC	CASSLNPGITPYNEQFF
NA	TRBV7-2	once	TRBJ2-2	TGTGCCAGCAGAGGGGGAGGGTATACCGGGGAGCTGTTTTTT	CASRGGGYTGELFF
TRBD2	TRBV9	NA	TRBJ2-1	TGTGCCAGCACCAGTTCGGGACTAGCGGCCAATGAGCAGTTCTTC	CASTSSGLAANEQFF
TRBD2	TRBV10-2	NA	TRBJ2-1	TGCGCCAGCAGTGAGTCCAGCGGGGAGAGCTCCTACAATGAGCAGTTCTTC	CASSESSGESSYNEQFF
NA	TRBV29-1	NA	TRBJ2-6	TGCAGCGTTGGGGGGCTTTGGGACTCTGGGGCCAACGTCCTGACTTTC	CSVGGLWDSGANVLTF
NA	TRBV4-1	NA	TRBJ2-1	TGCGCCAGCAGCCAATTGGGTTCTTCGAATGAGCAGTTCTTC	CASSQLGSSNEQFF
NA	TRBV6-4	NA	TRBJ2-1	TGTGCCAGCAGTGACTCGGGGTACTACAATGAGCAGTTCTTC	CASSDSGYYNEQFF
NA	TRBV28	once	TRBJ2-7	TGTGCCAGCAGTTTCAACTACGTGCAGTACTTC	CASSFNYVQYF
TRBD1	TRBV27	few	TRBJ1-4	TGTGCCAGCAGTGCTGGACAGGGAGGGAATGAAAAACTGTTTTTT	CASSAGQGGNEKLFF
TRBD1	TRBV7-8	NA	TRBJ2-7	TGTGCCAGCAGCTATAGGACAGGGAAGATCCACTACGAGCAGTACTTC	CASSYRTGKIHYEQYF
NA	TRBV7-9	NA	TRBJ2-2	TGTGCCGCATACAGGGTAGACACCGGGGAGCTGTTTTTT	CAAYRVDTGELFF
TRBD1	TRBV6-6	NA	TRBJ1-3	TGTGCCAGCAGTTACGACAGGGGGCCTCCTGGAAACACCATATATTTT	CASSYDRGPPGNTIYF
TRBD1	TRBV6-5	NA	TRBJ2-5	TGTGCCAGCAGTTATAGGGGGCCTAGGCAAGAGACCCAGTACTTC	CASSYRGPRQETQYF
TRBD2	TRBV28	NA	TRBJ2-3	TGTGCCAGCAGTTTGTTGTTATCGGCGGGAGAAAACACAGATACGCAGTATTTT	CASSLLLSAGENTDTQYF
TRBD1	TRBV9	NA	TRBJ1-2	TGTGCCAGCAGCGACAGGGGTCATGGCTACACCTTC	CASSDRGHGYTF
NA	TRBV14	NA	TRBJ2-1	TGTGCCAGCAGCCAAGCCGAGGGGGGCTCCTACAATGAGCAGTTCTTC	CASSQAEGGSYNEQFF
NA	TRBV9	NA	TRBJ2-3	TGTGCCAGCAGCGTAGATGGGGATACGCAGTATTTT	CASSVDGDTQYF
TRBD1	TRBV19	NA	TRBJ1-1	TGTGCCAGTAGTCGCACCGGGACAGGGTTAACTGAAGCTTTCTTT	CASSRTGTGLTEAFF
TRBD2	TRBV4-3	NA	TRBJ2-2	TGCGCCAGCAGCCAAAGACTAGCGGGCTCCGGGGAGCTGTTTTTT	CASSQRLAGSGELFF
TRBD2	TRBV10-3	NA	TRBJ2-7	TGTGCCATCAGGCGGGAGGGGCCCTACGAGCAGTACTTC	CAIRREGPYEQYF
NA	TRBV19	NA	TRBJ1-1	TGTGCCAGTACCTTAACTAAGAACACTGAAGCTTTCTTT	CASTLTKNTEAFF
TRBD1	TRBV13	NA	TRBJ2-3	TGTGCCAGCAGCCTTCCGACAGGGGGAGTTTATTTT	CASSLPTGGVYF
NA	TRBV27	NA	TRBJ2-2	TGTGCCAGCAGTTACGGGGTCAACACCGGGGAGCTGTTTTTT	CASSYGVNTGELFF
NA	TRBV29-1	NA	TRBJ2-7	TGCAGCGTTGTGAAGGGAGGCGCCTACGAGCAGTACTTC	CSVVKGGAYEQYF
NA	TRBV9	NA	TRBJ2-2	TGTGCCAGCAGCGCGGGGACTGGGAACACCGGGGAGCTGTTTTTT	CASSAGTGNTGELFF
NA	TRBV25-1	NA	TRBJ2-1	TGTGCCAGCAGTGCGGCGGTAGATGAGCAGTTCTTC	CASSAAVDEQFF
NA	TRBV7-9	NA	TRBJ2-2	TGTGCCAGCAGCTCGGAAGCCGGGGAGCTGTTTTTT	CASSSEAGELFF
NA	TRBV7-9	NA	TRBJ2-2	TGTGCCAGCAGCTTACCTACTAGACAGGAGTACACCGGGGAGCTGTTTTTT	CASSLPTRQEYTGELFF
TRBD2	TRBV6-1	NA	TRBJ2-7	TGTGCCAGCAGTGAGAGCGTAGCGGGAGGGAACGAGCAGTACTTC	CASSESVAGGNEQYF
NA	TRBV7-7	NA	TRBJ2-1	TGTGCTAGCAGGATACCTAGGATGACCCCCTACAATGAGCAGTTCTTC	CASRIPRMTPYNEQFF
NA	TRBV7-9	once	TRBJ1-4	TGTGCCAGCAGCCCAAGTAGGGGAGAGGCTAATGAAAAACTGTTTTTT	CASSPSRGEANEKLFF
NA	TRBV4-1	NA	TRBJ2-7	TGCGCCAGCAGCCAAGTCCAGGGGAGGGAGCAGTACTTC	CASSQVQGREQYF
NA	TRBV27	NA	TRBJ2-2	TGTGCCAGCAGTTCAGGGGGGCTGCCCGGGGAGCTGTTTTTT	CASSSGGLPGELFF
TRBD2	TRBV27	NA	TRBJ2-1	TGTGCCAGCAGTCCCCGACTAGCAGAAATCTACAATGAGCAGTTCTTC	CASSPRLAEIYNEQFF
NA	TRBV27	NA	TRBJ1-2	TGTGCCAGCAGCCGAGACACCCTCAACTATGGCTACACCTTC	CASSRDTLNYGYTF
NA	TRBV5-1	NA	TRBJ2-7	TGCGCCAGCAGCCCGGGACTTACCTACGAGCAGTACTTC	CASSPGLTYEQYF
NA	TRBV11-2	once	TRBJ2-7	TGTGCCAGCAGCAGTGGTGCTCCGGCCTACTACGAGCAGTACTTC	CASSSGAPAYYEQYF
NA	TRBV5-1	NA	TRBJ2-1	TGCGCCAGCAGCTTGCCGGGCAATGAGCAGTTCTTC	CASSLPGNEQFF
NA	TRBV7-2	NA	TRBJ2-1	TGTGCCAGCAGCTTAAGGGCCATCCCCTACAATGAGCAGTTCTTC	CASSLRAIPYNEQFF
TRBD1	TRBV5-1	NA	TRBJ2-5	TGCGCCAGCAGCCCACAGGGGGTGGCAGGGGGTACAATGGAGACCCAGTACTTC	CASSPQGVAGGTMETQYF
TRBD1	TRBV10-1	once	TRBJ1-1	TGCGCCAGCCGGGACAGGGGGCACACTGAAGCTTTCTTT	CASRDRGHTEAFF
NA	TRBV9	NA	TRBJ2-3	TGTGCCAGCAGCCTCCCGCGGAGCGGGTATAGCACAGATACGCAGTATTTT	CASSLPRSGYSTDTQYF